This T cell receptor (beta chain) was identified during a study of cytomegalovirus exposure and HLA in healthy donors (dated by TCRdb to 2016 to 2017). Study-level background: In an earlier analysis of some 610 of the donors, 276 Gb of sequence data and 95 million to 130 million unique TCR beta sequences from about 179 million T cells were reported. About 310 gigabases of sequencing data and roughly 90 million unique TCR sequences were included in an early release covering about 600 HLA-typed donors. Of the 350 to 450 genotyped donors, 65% to 90% fell in the genetic ancestry cluster associated with self-reported Caucasian donors. The study was designed to test whether signatures of past pathogen exposure could be identified by cataloging public T cell receptors. The T cell repertoires of about 700 subjects were profiled by immunosequencing and related to cytomegalovirus serostatus. Besides the first cohort of around 670 subjects, a separate validation cohort made up of 95 to 150 different subjects was used. The study combined high-throughput TCR immunosequencing, statistical association of individual TCRs with disease status, and machine learning to predict cytomegalovirus infection status. A later analysis re-examined previously published TCR beta repertoires from over 500 donors and added high-resolution HLA genotyping to investigate patterns of TCR occurrence. Rather than drawing on any new phenotypic data, the later analysis identified candidate immune exposures from TCR beta sequences and the way those sequences occurred across donors. An earlier analysis of approximately 500 of the donors applied high-throughput TCR beta sequencing to assess whether each TCR beta V gene segment acted as functional or pseudogenic. Donor age, sex, ethnicity and CMV serostatus were collected together with the repertoire data. In a later genetic analysis, genome-wide SNP genotypes for about three fifths of the roughly 670 donors were used, and that subset was treated as a discovery cohort. All discovery cohort repertoires had been generated using a single sequencing platform. HLA typing covered class I and class II loci at four-digit resolution. The number of donors typed differed by locus, with about 629-630 for A, B, C, DRB1 and DQB1, around 560 for DQA1, 600 to 610 for DPA1, and some 450 for DPB1. Roughly five DR-DQ haplotypes were handled as single units for association and clustering because linkage in the cohort was strong. Among about 400 genotyped donors of the cohort, an average of around 250,000 unique TCR beta nucleotide sequences was sequenced per donor, of which approximately 19% were non-productive.

Comment on this clone: It lacks a known antigen. No quality values exist for individual bases; no much larger clone is one base distant.

Library preparation employed the immunoSEQ multiplex PCR assay. For the multiplex PCR, a mixture combining 60 forward primers for TCR Vbeta segments and 13 reverse primers for TCR Jbeta segments was used. Amplification of the CDR3 region of rearranged TCR beta genes was performed with a multiplex PCR assay on genomic DNA. The amplified TCR beta libraries were sequenced on the Illumina HiSeq System as 87-base-pair reads. Turning to the authors' computational methods: A later analysis tallied 75 million to 85 million unique TCR beta chains across the 610 or so repertoires, and around 10 million of those chains were shared by two or more donors. Raw reads were error-corrected and collapsed into unique sequences by a nearest-neighbor algorithm in which closely related sequences were merged to remove PCR and sequencing errors. V, D and J gene segments were assigned by aligning CDR3 sequences to IMGT reference sequences. For a sequence to be retained, a match of at least six nucleotides was required to both a V gene segment and a J gene segment. Rearrangements were called productive when the CDR3 lacked stop codons and stayed in frame with V and J; all others were non-productive. Following IMGT convention, CDR3 was defined as the stretch from the second conserved V-encoded cysteine up to the conserved J-encoded phenylalanine. The earlier analysis of about 590 of the donors excluded sequences that lacked an unambiguous match to a single V gene segment. An earlier analysis of a few hundred of the donors called V segments functional above 56.7% productive rearrangements and segregating when the between-donor standard deviation exceeded 5%. A statistical classification framework was built to diagnose cytomegalovirus status from the catalog of TCR beta chain sequences. In a later analysis, TCR nucleotide sequences were compared against IMGT/GENE-DB human TR gene sequences so that V and J genes could be assigned. The TCRdist pipeline was used in a later analysis to assign CDR3 sequences and most-parsimonious VDJ recombination scenarios. In a later analysis, each TCR beta chain was defined by its CDR3 amino acid sequence together with its V-gene family, and reads without a unique V-gene family were excluded. As a way to deal with suspected cross-contamination and a sequencing artifact, a later analysis dropped 640 or so nucleotide sequences that were highly shared and had low generation probability. A later analysis calculated a clonal expansion index for each public chain from normalized within-repertoire ranks of inferred template counts. Generation probabilities in a later analysis came from a VDJ recombination model fitted to out-of-frame rearrangements, and those results were checked against IGoR. In a later analysis, hypergeometric tests were used to score TCR-TCR, TCR-HLA and TCR-CMV co-occurrence, with a repertoire-size bias correction applied to TCR pairs. A later analysis estimated false discovery rates by permuting HLA or CMV assignments 20 times. In a later analysis, co-occurring TCRs were grouped using DBSCAN, and TCRdist sequence similarity was added for clustering within HLA-allele-positive subsets. Co-occurrence clustering excluded repertoires with fewer than 30,000 or more than 120,000 public chains, plus five with anomalous nucleotide sharing. As stored in TCRdb, this immuneACCESS dataset retains in-frame rearrangements with V and J assigned. A fraction of the clones does not appear; measured against another copy, unresolved V genes explain less than half of the discrepancy, and the remainder lacks a known reason. V, J and clone size were drawn from that table, and D and trimming were deduced from the DNA. The sample records fewer than 80,000 clones, 60% to 75% of which are singletons. 11% of the sample belongs to the ten largest clones.

Its CDR3 holds 12 amino acids, cysteine through phenylalanine. CDR3 DNA only is kept here, 36 bases in frame from base 1. The germline V gene specifies SGHAT as CDR1 and FQNNGV as CDR2. Relative to germline, V is 7 bases shorter and J is 8 bases shorter, with 14 bases between their ends. The cohort was made up of hundreds of healthy bone marrow donors. All cohort members were sampled while nominally healthy, although unrecorded immune exposures were likely present. The donor tested CMV seropositive, placing the donor among the roughly 300 seropositive members of the cohort. Each donor provided a peripheral blood sample, and peripheral blood mononuclear cells were used for TCR beta sequencing. Genomic DNA was extracted from the blood cell samples with the Qiagen DNeasy Blood Extraction Kit. The investigation overall reported the following: When HLA alleles, especially DR and DQ, strongly co-occurred, attributing TCR associations to individual alleles was difficult. Only TCR beta chains were sequenced in this cohort, and the absence of alpha or paired-chain data limited detectable features. At a false discovery rate of 0.05, a later analysis linked under 20,000 TCR beta sequences to specific HLA alleles. Because the 87-base-pair reads could not distinguish some IMGT-functional V segments, including TRBV6-2 and TRBV6-3, those segments were excluded. Because some donors lacked HLA typing at each locus, the association tests relied only on the typed subset. A later genetic analysis associated a missense DCLRE1C variant with V-gene and J-gene trimming of TCR beta chains, and an independent cohort replicated the association. In a later analysis, the rate of TCR association differed among HLA loci, with DRB1 alleles having the most associated TCRs and HLA-C alleles having the fewest. The earlier analysis of about 600 of the donors excluded 15 to 20 rarely observed V segments, including chromosome 9 orphons, because counts were too low. In an earlier analysis of about 600 of the donors, most TCR beta V segments appeared in productive rearrangements about 87% or about 30% of the time, broadly matching IMGT annotations. Most TCR sequences were observed very rarely across donors, whereas some public TCRs were present in many individuals. The classifier was reported to diagnose cytomegalovirus status with high specificity and sensitivity in both the original and validation cohorts. Immune exposure information for the cohort was limited to CMV serostatus. According to a later analysis, parvovirus B19, influenza, CMV and Epstein-Barr virus appeared linked to several top co-occurrence clusters. Correlated functional status among segregating V segments might be attributable to linkage disequilibrium, but an unknown experimental factor could not be ruled out. In a later analysis, most CMV-associated TCR beta chains were found to appear HLA-restricted, with HLA associations seemingly driven largely by CMV exposure. Presence/absence analyses assumed roughly uniform sequencing depth across donors, an assumption that may not hold. In a later genetic analysis, fewer N-insertions in productive TCRs were reported among donors in an Asian-associated ancestry cluster than the roughly 640-donor mean. The authors suggested that the approach could potentially be generalized to other disease states and immunological phenotypes. Compared with equally common non-associated chains, HLA-associated TCR beta chains in a later analysis were more clonally expanded and had lower generation probabilities. A cluster of highly shared sequence variants was judged likely to represent a technical artifact of the sequencing pipeline. A total of fewer than 200 TCR beta chains were listed by the study as associated with cytomegalovirus. A further reported finding was that TCR beta sequences accurately predicted the HLA-A and HLA-B alleles for most subjects in the first cohort. In vitro tests confirmed that three of the cytomegalovirus-associated TCR beta chains recognize cytomegalovirus antigens.

The chain employs TRBV11-2 and TRBJ1-1; the D gene is not confidently resolved. The specimen sequenced was PBMCs. The sequence was collected from a woman aged 60-75 years in good health and CMV-seropositive. The DNA reads as follows: TGTGCCAGCACTTTCTTGAGGGAGGAAGCTTTCTTT. Its protein is CASTFLREEAFF.